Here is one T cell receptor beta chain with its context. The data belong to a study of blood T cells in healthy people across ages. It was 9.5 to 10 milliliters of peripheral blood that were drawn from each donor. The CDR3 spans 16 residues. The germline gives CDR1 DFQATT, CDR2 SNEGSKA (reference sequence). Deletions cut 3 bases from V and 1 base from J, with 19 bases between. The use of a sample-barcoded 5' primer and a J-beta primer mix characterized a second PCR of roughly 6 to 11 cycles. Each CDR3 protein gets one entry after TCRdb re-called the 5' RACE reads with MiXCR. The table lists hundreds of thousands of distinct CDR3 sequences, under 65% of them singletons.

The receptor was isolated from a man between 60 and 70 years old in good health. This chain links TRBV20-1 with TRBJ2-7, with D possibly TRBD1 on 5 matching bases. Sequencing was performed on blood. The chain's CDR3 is CSASDPRQGVSYEQYF. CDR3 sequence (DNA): TGCAGTGCTAGCGATCCCCGTCAGGGTGTATCCTACGAGCAGTACTTC.